This T cell receptor (beta chain) emerged from a study of blood T cell repertoires in COVID-19. The protocol was immunoSEQ multiplex PCR, while the TCRdb copy is restricted to in-frame clones and leaves out a portion. The sample yields more than 85,000 clones, 70% to 80% seen once. The specimen was peripheral blood. The sequence was collected from an older man with acute or convalescent COVID-19.

Here the CDR3 reads CASSLTFRLAGTYNEQFF. DNA for the CDR3: TGTGCCAGCAGCTTAACCTTTCGACTAGCGGGGACCTACAATGAGCAGTTCTTC. This chain joins TRBV11-3 and TRBJ2-1, with 11 bases lining up with TRBD2. Germline CDR1 SGHNT, CDR2 YENEEA. This CDR3 region has 18 residues. The V segment lost 2 bases and the J segment 2 bases; nucleotides outside the gene matches: 8.